This T cell receptor (beta chain) was captured in a study of monozygotic twins with cystic fibrosis. As for this clone: Its antigen remains unidentified.

Using immunoSEQ multiplex PCR, the repertoire was profiled, and TCRdb retains in-frame clones only, with some absent. Among under 20,000 clones, about 97% were seen once, and the ten largest hold approximately 2%. Study observations and caveats: Shared CDR3 numbers were not associated with age, concordance or severity.

Input material: blood. The TCR sequence derives from a woman in her 30s with cystic fibrosis.

The CDR3 DNA is TGTGCCAGCCTGAGGGTGAGGTCCGCTAACTATGGCTACACCTTC. This gives the protein CASLRVRSANYGYTF. The chain links TRBV2 to TRBJ1-2; no definite D call. CDR1 and CDR2 from the germline V gene are SNHLY and FYNNEI. The CDR3 covers 15 residues. V lost 8 bases and J 0 bases, leaving 16 bases between the germline ends.